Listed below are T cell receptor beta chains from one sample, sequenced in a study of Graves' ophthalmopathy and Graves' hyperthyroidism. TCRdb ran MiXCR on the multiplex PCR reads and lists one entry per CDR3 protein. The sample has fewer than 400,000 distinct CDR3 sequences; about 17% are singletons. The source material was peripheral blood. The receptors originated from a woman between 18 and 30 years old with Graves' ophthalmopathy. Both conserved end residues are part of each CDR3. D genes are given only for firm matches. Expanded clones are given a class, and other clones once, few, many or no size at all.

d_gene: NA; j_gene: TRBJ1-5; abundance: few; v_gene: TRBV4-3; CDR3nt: TGCGCCAGCAGCCAAGAGAGGGGCTGGGATCAGCCCCAGCATTTT; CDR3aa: CASSQERGWDQPQHF
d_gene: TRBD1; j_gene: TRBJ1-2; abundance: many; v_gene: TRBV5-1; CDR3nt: TGCGCCAGCAGTGCTGGGACAGGGGTTGGCTACACCTTC; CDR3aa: CASSAGTGVGYTF
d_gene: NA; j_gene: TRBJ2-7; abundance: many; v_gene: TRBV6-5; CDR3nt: TGTGCCAGCAGCTCTCCAGGGCCGAAGATCTACGAGCAGTACTTC; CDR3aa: CASSSPGPKIYEQYF
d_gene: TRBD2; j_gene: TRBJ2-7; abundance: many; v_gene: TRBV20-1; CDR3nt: TGCAGTGCTTACCCTTTTGCGGGACTAGCCTACGAGCAGTACTTC; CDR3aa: CSAYPFAGLAYEQYF
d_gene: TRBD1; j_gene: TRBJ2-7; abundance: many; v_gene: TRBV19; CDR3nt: TGTGCCAGTAGTATGGACAGGTCCTACGAGCAGTACTTC; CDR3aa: CASSMDRSYEQYF
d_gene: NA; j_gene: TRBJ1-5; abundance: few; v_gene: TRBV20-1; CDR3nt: TGCAGTGCTAGAGATGATAGGACATTGGGGCAGCCCCAGCATTTT; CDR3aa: CSARDDRTLGQPQHF
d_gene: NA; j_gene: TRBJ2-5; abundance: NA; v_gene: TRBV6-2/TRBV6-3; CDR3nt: TGTGCCAGCAGTTATGAAGAAGAGACCCAGTACTTC; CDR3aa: CASSYEEETQYF
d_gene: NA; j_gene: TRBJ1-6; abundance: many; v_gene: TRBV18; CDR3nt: TGTGCCAGCTCCAAGGGGGATTATAATTCACCCCTCCACTTT; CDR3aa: CASSKGDYNSPLHF
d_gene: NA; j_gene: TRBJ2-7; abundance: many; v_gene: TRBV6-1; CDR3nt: TGTGCCAGCAATGGACGGGAATACGAGCAGTACTTC; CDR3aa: CASNGREYEQYF
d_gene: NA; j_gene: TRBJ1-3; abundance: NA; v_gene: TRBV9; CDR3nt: TGTGCCAGCAGCGGTGGACATTTAAACACCATATATTTT; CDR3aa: CASSGGHLNTIYF
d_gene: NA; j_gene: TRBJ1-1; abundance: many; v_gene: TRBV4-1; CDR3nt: TGCGCCAGCAGCCAAGGACGGAACACTGAAGCTTTCTTT; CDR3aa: CASSQGRNTEAFF
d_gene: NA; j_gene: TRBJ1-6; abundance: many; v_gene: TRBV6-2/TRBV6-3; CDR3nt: TGTGCCAGCAGTTACCCGGGCTCACCCCTCCACTTT; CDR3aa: CASSYPGSPLHF
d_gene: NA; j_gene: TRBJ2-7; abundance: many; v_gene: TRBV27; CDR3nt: TGTGCCAGCAGTTTAGGCTCGGGGAATTCGTTCGAGCAGTACTTC; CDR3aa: CASSLGSGNSFEQYF
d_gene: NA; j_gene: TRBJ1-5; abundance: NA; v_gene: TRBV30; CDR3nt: TGTGCCTGGAGTGTTTTGACAGGAACGGGCAATCAGCCCCAGCATTTT; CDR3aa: CAWSVLTGTGNQPQHF
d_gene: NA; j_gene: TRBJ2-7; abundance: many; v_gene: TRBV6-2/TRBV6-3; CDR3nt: TGTGCCAGCAGTTACCGAAACCCGGACTACGAGCAGTACTTC; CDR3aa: CASSYRNPDYEQYF
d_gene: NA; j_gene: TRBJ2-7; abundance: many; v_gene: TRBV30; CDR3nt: TGTGCCTGGAGTGACCAGGGGCCCTACGAGCAGTACTTC; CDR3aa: CAWSDQGPYEQYF
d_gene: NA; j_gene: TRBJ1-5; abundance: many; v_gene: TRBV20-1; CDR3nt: TGCAGTGCTAGAGTGGGGGCCTATCAGCCCCAGCATTTT; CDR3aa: CSARVGAYQPQHF
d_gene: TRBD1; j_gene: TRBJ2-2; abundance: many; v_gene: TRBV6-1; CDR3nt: TGTGCCAGCGACAGGGGGCGTGGGACCGGGGAGCTGTTTTTT; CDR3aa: CASDRGRGTGELFF
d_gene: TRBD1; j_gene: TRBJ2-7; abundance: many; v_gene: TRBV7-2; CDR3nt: TGTGCCAGCAGCATACAGGGGGGAGGTTACGAGCAGTACTTC; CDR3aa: CASSIQGGGYEQYF
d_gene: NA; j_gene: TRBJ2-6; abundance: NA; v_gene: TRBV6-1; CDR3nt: TGTGCCAGCAGTGAAGGGGATGGGGCCAACGTCCTGACTTTC; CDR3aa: CASSEGDGANVLTF
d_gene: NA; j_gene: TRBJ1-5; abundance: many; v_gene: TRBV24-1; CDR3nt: TGTGCCACCAGTGACTGGGATAGCAATCAGCCCCAGCATTTT; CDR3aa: CATSDWDSNQPQHF
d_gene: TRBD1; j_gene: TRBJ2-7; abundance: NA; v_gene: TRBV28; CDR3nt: TGTGCCAGCAGTCCCGGGACAGATGTTTACGAGCAGTACTTC; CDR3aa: CASSPGTDVYEQYF
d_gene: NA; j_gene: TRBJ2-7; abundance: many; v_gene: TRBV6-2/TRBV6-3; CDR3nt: TGTGCCAGCAGTCGGGGCCATACCTACGAGCAGTACTTC; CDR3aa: CASSRGHTYEQYF